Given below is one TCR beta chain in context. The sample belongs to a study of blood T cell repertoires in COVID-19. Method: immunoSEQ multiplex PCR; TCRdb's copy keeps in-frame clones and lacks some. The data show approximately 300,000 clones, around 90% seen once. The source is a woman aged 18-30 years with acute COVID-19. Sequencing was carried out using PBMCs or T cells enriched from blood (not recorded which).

CDR3 sequence: CATSDPSGRTNEQFF. For the CDR3, the DNA is TGTGCCACCAGTGATCCTAGCGGGAGAACCAATGAGCAGTTCTTC. The J gene is TRBJ2-1, the V gene TRBV24-1, with 10 bases matching TRBD2. Germline V gene sequence: CDR1 KGHDR, CDR2 SFDVKD. Trimming at V came to 3 bases and at J to 6 bases, leaving 4 bases not matched to a gene. There are 15 residues in the CDR3.